This T cell receptor (beta chain) comes out of a study of T cells in pancreatic ductal adenocarcinoma. Findings and limits, study-wide: Blood clonality (roughly 0.075) did not differ significantly from tumor (about 0.112). This surgical cohort overrepresents the minority presenting with early-stage disease. Enrichment of CD45RO+ effector over naive T cells in tumors may bias clonality.

The repertoire was sequenced with immunoSEQ multiplex PCR; TCRdb's copy has only in-frame clones and lacks some. Of some 20,000 clones in the sample, about nine tenths are singletons; the top ten hold 0.94%. In regard to this clone: Its antigen is undetermined.

No neoadjuvant therapy was given to the selected pancreatic ductal adenocarcinoma patients before their surgery. Trimming removed 1 base from V and 5 bases from J, with 11 bases in between. Germline assignment: CDR1 SGHNT and CDR2 YENEEA. The CDR3 is 15 amino acids. Source material: PBMCs. The chain links TRBV11-3 to TRBJ2-2, with D perhaps matching TRBD1 (5 bases). This TCR was recovered from a human donor with pancreatic ductal adenocarcinoma. CDR3 sequence reads: CASSLAQGRTGELFF. CDR3 bases: TGTGCCAGCAGCTTAGCTCAGGGTAGGACCGGGGAGCTGTTTTTT.